The 7 T cell receptor beta chains below come from one sample, sequenced in a study of T cell responses to AZD1222 COVID-19 vaccine. Produced via immunoSEQ multiplex PCR; TCRdb's table is partial and in-frame only. The sample consists of 120,000 or so clones, around 83% of them appearing once. Material: peripheral blood, obtained 28 days after the second AZD1222 dose. All receptors derive from an adult who received the AZD1222 COVID-19 vaccine.

V usage is TRBV7-9 and J usage is TRBJ1-5; D remains ambiguous. In germline, CDR1 is SEHNR, CDR2 FQNEAQ (reference sequence). CDR3 length: 10 amino acids. V lost 7 bases to trimming and J lost 4 bases, with 2 bases between them. The chain's CDR3 is CASNNQPQHF. The CDR3, as DNA: TGTGCCAGCAATAATCAGCCCCAGCATTTT.

The rearrangement joins TRBV19 to TRBJ2-2, with D perhaps TRBD1 (5 bases). This CDR3 comprises 13 residues. V gave up 4 bases and J gave up 6 bases, with 9 bases separating them. Looked up from germline, CDR1 is LNHDA and CDR2 is SQIVND (reference sequence). The CDR3 loop reads CASSRRQPGELFF. In DNA, the CDR3 is TGTGCCAGTAGTAGGAGACAGCCCGGGGAGCTGTTTTTT.

This chain links TRBV6-2 or TRBV6-3 with TRBJ2-3; 8 bases fit TRBD2. The germline gives CDR1 MNHEY, CDR2 SVGEGT. J gave up 0 bases and V 6 bases, and 14 bases lay outside the gene matches. The CDR3 has 18 amino acids. The CDR3 spells CASSPVRGGTSSTDTQYF. The CDR3 coding sequence is TGTGCCAGCAGCCCAGTACGCGGGGGGACGTCCAGCACAGATACGCAGTATTTT.

The V gene is TRBV9, the J gene TRBJ1-4; D is possibly TRBD1 (5 bases). The CDR3 spans 14 residues. V was shortened by 4 bases and J by 8 bases, with 15 bases between the two germline ends. CDR1 and CDR2 (germline): SGDLS, YYNGEE. The DNA of the CDR3 is TGTGCCAGCAGCACCGCCAGGGTTGGGGAAAAACTGTTTTTT. It translates to CASSTARVGEKLFF.

J is TRBJ1-5 and V is TRBV5-1, with a possible D match to TRBD1 (6 bases). CDR1 is SGHRS and CDR2 is YFSETQ in the germline V gene. This CDR3 is 13 amino acids long. The ends were cut back, 1 base at V and 9 bases at J, with 11 bases in the middle. The CDR3: CASSLMGGGPQHF. Here the CDR3 DNA reads TGCGCCAGCAGCTTGATGGGAGGGGGGCCCCAGCATTTT. Supplemented by reference TRBV5-1 and TRBJ1-5, the full variable domain reads KAGVTQTPRYLIKTRGQQVTLSCSPISGHRSVSWYQQTPGQGLQFLFEYFSETQRNKGNFPGRFSGRQFSNSRSEMNVSTLELGDSALYLCASSLMGGGPQHFGDGTRLSIL.

V gene TRBV5-4 combines with J gene TRBJ1-4; 8 bases line up with TRBD1. The CDR3 loop spans 14 amino acids. Germline values: CDR1 SGHNT, CDR2 YYREEE (reference sequence). The V and J ends lost 4 bases and 7 bases, in that order; junction bases with no gene match: 6. The CDR3 is CASSPTGGSEKLFF. CDR3 sequence (DNA): TGTGCCAGCAGCCCCACAGGGGGGTCTGAAAAACTGTTTTTT.

This chain connects TRBV9 to TRBJ2-3; D uncertain. The CDR3 consists of 14 residues. The germline V gene encodes CDR1 SGDLS and CDR2 YYNGEE. The germline V and J ends were trimmed by 2 bases and 2 bases, with 9 bases remaining between them. CDR3 in DNA: TGTGCCAGCAGCGTTGGCAGGCTCACAGATACGCAGTATTTT. This translates into CASSVGRLTDTQYF.